This T cell receptor (beta chain) was sequenced during a study of beta chain features in type 1 diabetes. Study-wide results and limits: Patients and controls would be equally affected if PCR favored shorter templates. Patients' naive, central memory and Treg TCRB repertoires seemed closer to one another than those of healthy donors. Researchers report that Type 1 diabetes patients had moderately but significantly shorter TCRB CDR3s across all four CD4+ subsets.

A sort by CD45RO/CCR7/CD25/CD127/CD95/CD27 yielded CD4+ naive, central memory, regulatory and stem cell-like memory cells. Trimming removed 3 bases from V and 3 bases from J, with 6 bases in between. CDR1 is GTSNPN and CDR2 is SVGIG in the germline V gene (reference sequence). CDR3 size: 11 residues. In this sample, this clone turned up a few times. Its antigen is not identified. Other DNA sequences of this sample code for an identical CDR3. The investigators reverse transcribed all of the isolated RNA, so they sequenced expressed TCRB transcripts. Method: immunoSEQ multiplex PCR; TCRdb's copy keeps in-frame clones and lacks some. The sample carries under 300,000 clones, roughly 17% recorded once.

The chain carries TRBV30 and TRBJ2-7; D unclear. This sequence was found in a man aged 25-45 years with type 1 diabetes. Sequences were obtained from naive CD4+ T cells from blood. CDR3 sequence: CAWSILYEQYF. Here the CDR3 DNA reads TGTGCCTGGAGCATACTCTACGAGCAGTACTTC.